The 8 T cell receptor beta chains listed next were all sequenced from one sample in a study of cytomegalovirus exposure and HLA in healthy donors (dated by TCRdb to the late 2010s). Library creation used the immunoSEQ multiplex PCR assay. A mixture of 60 forward primers for TCR Vbeta segments and 13 reverse primers for TCR Jbeta segments was used in the multiplex PCR. TCRdb stores this immuneACCESS table with in-frame sequences only. Part of the clones is absent; in the studies checked, under half of the shortfall reflects unresolved V genes, and no reason is known for the rest. The sample data list under 150,000 clones, and 9.4% of these were observed just once. Clones ranked in the top ten supply 1.5% to 2% of the sample. The source material was PBMCs. These receptors came from a male donor in good health and CMV-seronegative.

The rearrangement joins TRBV4-1 to TRBJ1-2, with a weak D call TRBD1 (5 bases). The V gene lost 0 bases and the J gene lost 2 bases, with 10 bases spanning the gap. The germline CDR1 and CDR2 sequences are MGHRA and YSYEKL. This CDR3 is 15 amino acids long. This CDR3 reads CASSQDPQGNYGYTF. CDR3 sequence (DNA): TGCGCCAGCAGCCAAGATCCCCAGGGCAACTATGGCTACACCTTC.

This clone was seen more than once but under ten times. This chain joins TRBV7-8 and TRBJ2-7, with 12 bases matching TRBD1. From germline, CDR1 is SGHVS and CDR2 FQNEAQ. The length of the CDR3 is 18 residues. V shed 5 bases and J 4 bases; nucleotides not matched to a gene: 15. The CDR3 bases are TGTGCCAGCAGCCTCCCTAGGGGGGGGACAGGGGGCCTTTACGAGCAGTACTTC. Amino acids: CASSLPRGGTGGLYEQYF.

This clone was seen a handful of times. The chain is built from TRBV19 and TRBJ1-2, with TRBD1 matching 8 bases. V was pared by 4 bases and J by 0 bases, with 1 base of the junction left unmatched. CDR1 LNHDA and CDR2 SQIVND come from the germline V gene (reference sequence). CDR3 length: 14 residues. The CDR3, as DNA: TGTGCCAGTAGTACGGACAGGGCTAACTATGGCTACACCTTC. It encodes CASSTDRANYGYTF.

CDR3 nucleotide sequence: TGTGCCAGCAGTGGAGACAGCGCTAACTATGGCTACACCTTC. This translates into CASSGDSANYGYTF. The chain links TRBV2 to TRBJ1-2; possible D gene TRBD1, 5 bases. The CDR3 runs 14 residues. The germline CDR1 and CDR2 sequences are SNHLY and FYNNEI. Trimming pared 4 bases from V and 0 bases from J, leaving 9 bases between. Drawing the rest from reference TRBV2 and TRBJ1-2, the complete variable domain is EPEVTQTPSHQVTQMGQEVILRCVPISNHLYFYWYRQILGQKVEFLVSFYNNEISEKSEIFDDQFSVERPDGSNFTLKIRSTKLEDSAMYFCASSGDSANYGYTFGSGTRLTVV.

V is TRBV7-2 and J is TRBJ2-5, with D possibly TRBD2 on 5 matching bases. Germline values: CDR1 SGHTA, CDR2 FQGNSA. Trimming stripped 3 bases from V and 5 bases from J, with 22 bases between. This CDR3 is 17 amino acids long. CDR3 nucleotide sequence: TGTGCCAGCAGCTTTTTGGGCGGGCGTTATCCGGGGGAGACCCAGTACTTC. This gives the protein CASSFLGGRYPGETQYF.

This clone came up a few times. This rearrangement joins TRBV2 to TRBJ2-1, with 11 bases fitting TRBD2. The CDR3 has 16 amino acids. The V gene's germline CDR1 is SNHLY and CDR2 FYNNEI. J lost 3 bases, V lost 3 bases, and 4 bases had no gene match. The CDR3 reads CASSEASGRFYNEQFF. The CDR3 DNA is TGTGCCAGCAGTGAGGCTAGCGGGAGGTTCTACAATGAGCAGTTCTTC.

The rearrangement links TRBV6-5 to TRBJ1-5; 7 bases map to TRBD1. V lost 6 bases, J lost 4 bases, and 6 bases stayed unmatched. This CDR3 has 14 amino acids. Per the germline V gene, CDR1 is MNHEY and CDR2 is SVGAGI. CDR3 bases: TGTGCCAGCAGGGGGGACAGCCCAAATCAGCCCCAGCATTTT. Protein: CASRGDSPNQPQHF.

The V and J genes are TRBV19 and TRBJ1-3; the match to TRBD1 covers 7 bases. The CDR3 spans 14 residues. Germline-derived CDR1 and CDR2 are LNHDA and SQIVND (reference sequence). The trim removed 6 bases at V and 5 bases at J, leaving 7 bases unmatched. The CDR3 region is CASRKRDSRNTIYF. The CDR3 DNA reads as TGTGCCAGTAGGAAAAGGGACAGTCGAAACACCATATATTTT.